What follows are 15 T cell receptor beta chains derived from one specimen sequenced in a study of T-cell memory formation after mild COVID-19 listed by TCRdb under 2021. Library method: 5' RACE. The sequencer was an Illumina NovaSeq 6000. TCRdb reanalyzed the raw reads on its own, using fastp at Q25 for trimming and MiXCR for clone calling, and kept in-frame beta chains. When rows share a CDR3 protein, they turn into one entry using the most common DNA and genes. In all, the sample holds roughly 250,000 distinct CDR3 sequences, and roughly a sixth of those were seen once. The leading ten clones occupy 20% to 25% of the sample. The specimen sequenced was PBMCs or a T cell subset sorted from them (not recorded which). These receptors were taken from a young man who had mild COVID-19 (a few samples of this study predate the infection). The sample titles of this study are shuffled in the database, so cell type and time point are left out; the donor was told from shared clones.

The chain uses TRBV6-5 and TRBJ2-1; D ambiguous. Deletions cut 8 bases from V and 10 bases from J, with 18 bases between. CDR1 and CDR2 from the germline V gene are MNHEY and SVGAGI. The CDR3 has 13 residues. The CDR3 here is CASGFPHEKEQFF. CDR3 in DNA: TGTGCCAGCGGATTCCCCCACGAGAAGGAGCAGTTCTTC.

As DNA, the CDR3 is TGTGCCAGCACTAGGACAGCCCAAGAGACCCAGTACTTC. Its translation: CASTRTAQETQYF. The chain employs TRBV28 and TRBJ2-5, with D perhaps matching TRBD1 (6 bases). The V gene lost 7 bases and the J gene lost 1 base, with 10 bases spanning the gap. This CDR3 contains 13 residues. Germline V gives CDR1 MDHEN, CDR2 SYDVKM.

This sequence joins TRBV7-9 and TRBJ2-5, with 14 bases that match TRBD2. Germline V gene sequence: CDR1 SEHNR, CDR2 FQNEAQ (reference sequence). The CDR3 totals 16 residues. The trim removed 5 bases at V and 6 bases at J, leaving 8 bases unmatched. CDR3 loop: CASSPPTSGGAQTQYF. The CDR3 DNA sequence: TGTGCCAGCAGCCCCCCGACTAGCGGGGGGGCGCAGACCCAGTACTTC.

The chain joins TRBV11-3 to TRBJ2-3, with TRBD2 as a possible D gene (6 bases). CDR1 SGHNT and CDR2 YENEEA come from the germline V gene. The CDR3 is made up of 15 amino acids. V lost 1 base and J lost 4, with 12 bases in between. CDR3 in DNA: TGTGCCAGCAGCTTAGGGCAGGGAGGCGCAGATACGCAGTATTTT. It specifies CASSLGQGGADTQYF.

For the CDR3, the DNA is TGTGCCAGCAGCTTTTCCGGGACAGGGCTTTATAGCAATCAGCCCCAGCATTTT. This codes for CASSFSGTGLYSNQPQHF. The chain links TRBV7-3 to TRBJ1-5, with 9 bases aligning to TRBD1. The CDR3 sequence is 18 residues long. V lost 3 bases and J lost 0; bases outside the gene matches: 9. Germline CDR1 reads SGHTA; CDR2 reads FQGTGA.

This clonotype was counted between two and nine times. This chain joins TRBV6-5 and TRBJ1-1, with D perhaps matching TRBD1 (6 bases). Germline V gene sequence: CDR1 MNHEY, CDR2 SVGAGI. This CDR3 region has 12 residues. V was trimmed by 6 bases and J by 11 bases, leaving 16 bases between them. The chain's CDR3 is CASRTRPGDAFF. For the CDR3, the DNA is TGTGCCAGCAGGACTCGCCCAGGGGACGCTTTCTTT.

The chain links TRBV12-3 or TRBV12-4 to TRBJ1-4; TRBD1 matches 7 bases. The CDR3 runs to 14 residues. The ends lost 7 bases at V and 7 bases at J; junction bases unmatched: 9. CDR3 bases: TGTGCCAGCACCTTGACAGGGATGGGTGAAAAACTGTTTTTT. This sequence encodes CASTLTGMGEKLFF.

The DNA for the CDR3 is TGTGCCAGTATCAGGGTTGCCGGGGAGCTGTTTTTT. Its protein product is CASIRVAGELFF. The gene calls are TRBV6-4 and TRBJ2-2; weak D call: TRBD1 (5 bases). CDR3 size: 12 residues. Germline lookup yields CDR1 MRHNA and CDR2 SNTAGT. Trimming cost V 9 bases and J 6 bases, with 11 bases left between them.

This clonotype was seen only a few times. This chain joins TRBV9 and TRBJ2-3, with 8 bases that match TRBD2. CDR1 and CDR2 (germline): SGDLS, YYNGEE. The CDR3 extends over 16 amino acids. With V trimmed by 0 bases and J by 1 base, 4 bases remained unmatched. CDR3 bases: TGTGCCAGCAGCGTAGCAGCTAGCGGGCGCACAGATACGCAGTATTTT. This encodes CASSVAASGRTDTQYF.

V gene TRBV6-5 combines with J gene TRBJ2-5, with D perhaps matching TRBD1 (6 bases). Between the trimmed V and J ends, which lost 8 bases and 0 bases, there was a span of 10 bases. Germline CDR1 MNHEY, CDR2 SVGAGI. The CDR3 spans 13 residues. DNA for the CDR3: TGTGCCAGCTTCGACAGGAACCAAGAGACCCAGTACTTC. It translates to CASFDRNQETQYF.

The chain is built from TRBV20-1 and TRBJ2-3; no clear D. V lost 6 bases to trimming and J lost 4 bases, with 17 bases between them. Germline lookup yields CDR1 DFQATT and CDR2 SNEGSKA (reference sequence). The CDR3 runs to 14 residues. The chain's CDR3 is CSAKPVPRADTQYF. The CDR3 DNA reads as TGCAGTGCAAAGCCCGTCCCGAGAGCAGATACGCAGTATTTT.

This rearrangement joins TRBV6-5 to TRBJ2-7; a weak D match, TRBD1 (6 bases). V dropped 2 bases and J dropped 4 bases, with 12 bases sitting between them. Germline values: CDR1 MNHEY, CDR2 SVGAGI. CDR3 length: 14 residues. CDR3 sequence reads: CASSYGLGGYEQYV. CDR3 in DNA: TGTGCCAGCAGTTACGGGTTAGGGGGTTACGAGCAGTACGTC.

This clonotype has a handful of counts. The rearrangement joins TRBV9 to TRBJ2-1; TRBD2 aligns across 8 bases. Germline CDR1 is SGDLS and CDR2 is YYNGEE. V lost 4 bases and J lost 2; bases outside the gene matches: 5. The CDR3 consists of 15 residues. DNA for the CDR3: TGTGCCAGCAGCCGGACGGGGGGGCCCTACAATGAGCAGTTCTTC. Residues: CASSRTGGPYNEQFF.

The rearrangement links TRBV4-2 to TRBJ2-2; D gene uncertain. The CDR3 is made up of 13 amino acids. CDR1 and CDR2 from the germline V gene are LGHNA and YNFKEQ. V shed 3 bases and J shed 3 bases, with 5 bases lying between them. The CDR3 nucleotides read TGTGCCAGCAGCCACTCCTACACCGGGGAGCTGTTTTTT. Protein sequence: CASSHSYTGELFF.

This clonotype was detected a few times. The rearrangement uses TRBV7-8 and TRBJ2-7; D remains unclear. CDR1 is SGHVS and CDR2 is FQNEAQ in the germline V gene. The CDR3 contains 13 residues. The V end lost 5 bases, the J end lost 3 bases, and 11 bases lay between the germline ends. The CDR3 region has the DNA TGTGCCAGCAGCCACAGACGTGACTACGAGCAGTACTTC. Translation: CASSHRRDYEQYF.